This record covers a single TCR beta chain. Original analysis: Estimation of nucleated cell counts relied on the amplification of reference gene primers. Measured with immunoSEQ multiplex PCR; TCRdb has only the in-frame clones, and not every one. V and J calls and clone size are given by that table; D and trimming were obtained from the DNA. Among about 200,000 clones, approximately 87% were seen once, and the ten largest hold 0.65% to 0.95%. This sample stems from a study of blood T cell repertoires in COVID-19. The overall study: There were acute and convalescent COVID-19 samples, and they came from the United States, Italy and Spain. The cDNA or gDNA used as material had been derived from T cells, B-cell-depleted T cells, or PBMCs.

The V and J ends lost 4 bases and 2 bases respectively, with 20 bases between them. The CDR3 runs 17 residues. Per the germline V gene, CDR1 is SGHRS and CDR2 is YFSETQ. Sequencing was performed on peripheral blood. V gene TRBV5-1 combines with J gene TRBJ2-3, with D maybe TRBD2 (5 bases). This clonotype was obtained from a woman aged 70-85 years with acute or convalescent COVID-19. CDR3 in amino acids: CASSTPLGQRLTDTQYF. Here the CDR3 DNA reads TGCGCCAGCAGCACCCCCTTAGGGCAGCGGCTCACAGATACGCAGTATTTT. The full variable domain, completed using reference TRBV5-1 and TRBJ2-3, is KAGVTQTPRYLIKTRGQQVTLSCSPISGHRSVSWYQQTPGQGLQFLFEYFSETQRNKGNFPGRFSGRQFSNSRSEMNVSTLELGDSALYLCASSTPLGQRLTDTQYFGPGTRLTVL.